The rows below give T cell receptor beta chains drawn from one sample of a study of cytomegalovirus exposure and HLA in healthy donors. Repertoires were generated with immunoSEQ multiplex PCR, while TCRdb's copy carries only in-frame clones and drops some. The sample has 120,000 or so clones, more than 60% seen once. Sequenced material: PBMCs. Source of these receptors: a woman aged 40 to 50 in good health and CMV-seronegative. Both conserved end residues are part of each CDR3. The D gene is left open where the match is weak. Expanded clones are given a class, and other clones once, few, many or no size at all.

j_gene: TRBJ2-7; len: 15; d_gene: TRBD2; v_gene: TRBV5-1; abundance: .; CDR3aa: CASRREREVSYEQYF; CDR3nt: TGCGCCAGCCGGAGGGAGCGGGAGGTCTCCTACGAGCAGTACTTC
j_gene: TRBJ1-2; len: 14; d_gene: .; v_gene: TRBV6-6; abundance: .; CDR3aa: CASSYSGRGYGYTF; CDR3nt: TGTGCCAGCAGTTACAGTGGTCGGGGCTATGGCTACACCTTC
j_gene: TRBJ2-1; len: 18; d_gene: TRBD2; v_gene: TRBV7-2; abundance: few; CDR3aa: CASSFLWTGGSSYNEQFF; CDR3nt: TGTGCCAGCAGCTTTCTCTGGACGGGGGGAAGCTCCTACAATGAGCAGTTCTTC
j_gene: TRBJ2-3; len: 15; d_gene: .; v_gene: TRBV6-1; abundance: few; CDR3aa: CASSGPGGRTDTQYF; CDR3nt: TGTGCCAGCAGTGGACCCGGGGGGCGGACAGATACGCAGTATTTT
j_gene: TRBJ2-7; len: 14; d_gene: TRBD1; v_gene: TRBV4-2; abundance: few; CDR3aa: CASSQVRTGGEQYF; CDR3nt: TGTGCCAGCAGCCAAGTTAGGACAGGGGGCGAGCAGTACTTC
j_gene: TRBJ2-7; len: 14; d_gene: .; v_gene: TRBV4-3; abundance: .; CDR3aa: CASSQNRGGGEQYF; CDR3nt: TGCGCCAGCAGCCAGAACAGGGGGGGCGGCGAGCAGTACTTC
j_gene: TRBJ1-5; len: 15; d_gene: .; v_gene: TRBV27; abundance: .; CDR3aa: CASSLIRGPNQPQHF; CDR3nt: TGTGCCAGCAGTTTAATAAGGGGTCCTAATCAGCCCCAGCATTTT
j_gene: TRBJ2-7; len: 14; d_gene: TRBD1; v_gene: TRBV15; abundance: few; CDR3aa: CATSPGTGAYEQYF; CDR3nt: TGTGCCACCAGCCCAGGCACAGGGGCCTACGAGCAGTACTTC
j_gene: TRBJ2-3; len: 14; d_gene: .; v_gene: TRBV7-9; abundance: .; CDR3aa: CASSKGVYTDTQYF; CDR3nt: TGTGCCAGCAGCAAGGGGGTTTACACAGATACGCAGTATTTT
j_gene: TRBJ1-1; len: 13; d_gene: .; v_gene: TRBV7-3; abundance: .; CDR3aa: CASSLTAGAEAFF; CDR3nt: TGTGCCAGCAGCTTAACCGCGGGGGCCGAAGCTTTCTTT
j_gene: TRBJ2-1; len: 16; d_gene: TRBD2; v_gene: TRBV7-9; abundance: .; CDR3aa: CATHSGSAGVVIEQFF; CDR3nt: TGTGCCACCCACTCTGGCAGTGCGGGGGTAGTTATTGAGCAGTTCTTC
j_gene: TRBJ1-6; len: 16; d_gene: TRBD1; v_gene: TRBV5-1; abundance: few; CDR3aa: CASSLAGTGNNSPLHF; CDR3nt: TGCGCCAGCAGCTTGGCCGGGACAGGGAACAATTCACCCCTCCACTTT
j_gene: TRBJ2-4; len: 13; d_gene: TRBD1; v_gene: TRBV19; abundance: .; CDR3aa: CASTGTGKNIQYF; CDR3nt: TGTGCCAGTACCGGGACAGGGAAAAACATTCAGTACTTC
j_gene: TRBJ2-7; len: 14; d_gene: TRBD1; v_gene: TRBV9; abundance: .; CDR3aa: CASSGDRAGNEQYF; CDR3nt: TGTGCCAGCAGCGGGGACAGGGCAGGCAACGAGCAGTACTTC
j_gene: TRBJ1-3; len: 18; d_gene: .; v_gene: TRBV14; abundance: .; CDR3aa: CASSQGTEHCCGGNTIYF; CDR3nt: TGTGCCAGCAGCCAAGGGACAGAGCACTGTTGTGGCGGAAACACCATATATTTT
j_gene: TRBJ2-5; len: 15; d_gene: TRBD2; v_gene: TRBV28; abundance: .; CDR3aa: CASSPSGRAGETQYF; CDR3nt: TGTGCCAGCAGTCCTAGCGGGAGGGCCGGGGAGACCCAGTACTTC
j_gene: TRBJ2-3; len: 15; d_gene: .; v_gene: TRBV7-3; abundance: .; CDR3aa: CASSLTRRDGDTQYF; CDR3nt: TGTGCCAGCAGCTTAACGAGGAGGGATGGAGATACGCAGTATTTT
j_gene: TRBJ2-5; len: 13; d_gene: .; v_gene: TRBV6-5; abundance: .; CDR3aa: CASSLRRRETQYF; CDR3nt: TGTGCCAGCAGTTTGAGGAGGCGAGAGACCCAGTACTTC
j_gene: TRBJ2-3; len: 14; d_gene: .; v_gene: TRBV11-2; abundance: .; CDR3aa: CASSLVTGTDTQYF; CDR3nt: TGTGCCAGCAGCTTAGTTACAGGGACAGATACGCAGTATTTT
j_gene: TRBJ2-1; len: 19; d_gene: TRBD2; v_gene: TRBV29-1; abundance: .; CDR3aa: CSVERTSGSGGRGYNEQFF; CDR3nt: TGCAGCGTCGAGAGGACTAGCGGGAGTGGGGGAAGGGGCTACAATGAGCAGTTCTTC
j_gene: TRBJ2-1; len: 22; d_gene: .; v_gene: TRBV2; abundance: .; CDR3aa: CASSTQGQELGQREASDNEQFF; CDR3nt: TGTGCCAGCAGTACCCAGGGACAGGAGCTTGGGCAGCGGGAGGCCTCGGACAATGAGCAGTTCTTC
j_gene: TRBJ1-5; len: 14; d_gene: TRBD1; v_gene: TRBV6-1; abundance: .; CDR3aa: CASSRGTSNQPQHF; CDR3nt: TGTGCCAGCAGCAGGGGGACGAGCAATCAGCCCCAGCATTTT
j_gene: TRBJ1-3; len: 15; d_gene: .; v_gene: TRBV5-4; abundance: .; CDR3aa: CASSLSRTAGNTIYF; CDR3nt: TGTGCCAGCAGCCTATCCCGGACAGCTGGAAACACCATATATTTT
j_gene: TRBJ2-1; len: 15; d_gene: .; v_gene: TRBV7-7; abundance: .; CDR3aa: CASSRDSLAGNEQFF; CDR3nt: TGTGCTAGCAGCCGGGACAGTTTGGCGGGGAATGAACAGTTCTTC
j_gene: TRBJ1-5; len: 13; d_gene: .; v_gene: TRBV7-6; abundance: .; CDR3aa: CASSLGVNQPQHF; CDR3nt: TGTGCCAGCAGCTTAGGAGTAAATCAGCCCCAGCATTTT
j_gene: TRBJ2-6; len: 16; d_gene: TRBD1; v_gene: TRBV6-4; abundance: .; CDR3aa: CASSTGTGSGANVLTF; CDR3nt: TGTGCCAGCAGCACCGGGACAGGGAGCGGGGCCAACGTCCTGACTTTC
j_gene: TRBJ1-1; len: 13; d_gene: TRBD1; v_gene: TRBV19; abundance: once; CDR3aa: CASWDSRGAGAFF; CDR3nt: TGTGCCAGCTGGGACAGCAGAGGAGCCGGAGCTTTCTTT
j_gene: TRBJ1-4; len: 13; d_gene: .; v_gene: TRBV2; abundance: .; CDR3aa: CASMEVGGEKLFF; CDR3nt: TGTGCCAGCATGGAGGTGGGGGGGGAAAAACTGTTTTTT
j_gene: TRBJ2-3; len: 14; d_gene: .; v_gene: TRBV5-1; abundance: .; CDR3aa: CASSLVSGADTQYF; CDR3nt: TGCGCCAGCAGCTTAGTATCCGGGGCAGATACGCAGTATTTT
j_gene: TRBJ2-5; len: 15; d_gene: TRBD1; v_gene: TRBV5-6; abundance: .; CDR3aa: CASSSRQGARETQYF; CDR3nt: TGTGCCAGCAGCTCGAGACAGGGGGCGCGGGAGACCCAGTACTTC
j_gene: TRBJ2-7; len: 14; d_gene: TRBD1; v_gene: TRBV9; abundance: .; CDR3aa: CASSEGNRGLEQYF; CDR3nt: TGTGCCAGCAGCGAAGGAAACAGGGGGCTCGAGCAGTACTTC
j_gene: TRBJ1-2; len: 20; d_gene: .; v_gene: TRBV4-2; abundance: .; CDR3aa: CASSQEPYGVRVDANYGYTF; CDR3nt: TGTGCCAGCAGCCAAGAACCTTATGGGGTGCGGGTGGATGCGAACTATGGCTACACCTTC
j_gene: TRBJ2-1; len: 17; d_gene: TRBD1; v_gene: TRBV29-1; abundance: .; CDR3aa: CSANPGQGRLGTNEQFF; CDR3nt: TGCAGCGCGAATCCGGGACAGGGGAGGCTAGGCACCAATGAGCAGTTCTTC
j_gene: TRBJ2-7; len: 14; d_gene: TRBD1; v_gene: TRBV18; abundance: .; CDR3aa: CASSPGTGGYEQYF; CDR3nt: TGTGCCAGCTCACCAGGGACAGGGGGCTACGAGCAGTACTTC
j_gene: TRBJ1-1; len: 13; d_gene: .; v_gene: TRBV7-3; abundance: .; CDR3aa: CASSSQVNTEAFF; CDR3nt: TGTGCCAGCAGCTCTCAGGTGAACACTGAAGCTTTCTTT
j_gene: TRBJ1-3; len: 15; d_gene: TRBD1; v_gene: TRBV5-1; abundance: .; CDR3aa: CASSPGQGAVNTIYF; CDR3nt: TGCGCCAGCAGCCCCGGACAGGGGGCTGTGAACACCATATATTTT
j_gene: TRBJ2-2; len: 14; d_gene: .; v_gene: TRBV6-1; abundance: .; CDR3aa: CASSKGGGIGELFF; CDR3nt: TGTGCCAGCAGCAAAGGGGGGGGGATCGGGGAGCTGTTTTTT
j_gene: TRBJ2-1; len: 15; d_gene: TRBD1; v_gene: TRBV10-3; abundance: .; CDR3aa: CAIRGTGGTNNEQFF; CDR3nt: TGTGCCATCAGGGGGACAGGGGGGACCAACAATGAGCAGTTCTTC
j_gene: TRBJ2-2; len: 16; d_gene: .; v_gene: TRBV19; abundance: few; CDR3aa: CASSPSLVQTPGELFF; CDR3nt: TGTGCCAGTAGTCCGAGCCTCGTTCAAACTCCCGGGGAGCTGTTTTTT
j_gene: TRBJ2-5; len: 16; d_gene: TRBD2; v_gene: TRBV25-1; abundance: .; CDR3aa: CASSELRTSEEETQYF; CDR3nt: TGTGCCAGCAGTGAATTAAGGACTAGCGAGGAAGAGACCCAGTACTTC
j_gene: TRBJ2-5; len: 13; d_gene: TRBD1; v_gene: TRBV29-1; abundance: .; CDR3aa: CSVGGQGQETQYF; CDR3nt: TGCAGCGTAGGGGGACAGGGGCAAGAGACCCAGTACTTC
j_gene: TRBJ2-5; len: 14; d_gene: TRBD2; v_gene: TRBV6-5; abundance: .; CDR3aa: CASRSGLASETQYF; CDR3nt: TGTGCCAGCAGGAGTGGACTAGCGTCGGAGACCCAGTACTTC
j_gene: TRBJ2-5; len: 14; d_gene: TRBD2; v_gene: TRBV10-3; abundance: .; CDR3aa: CAISPAGDGETQYF; CDR3nt: TGTGCCATCAGTCCAGCGGGAGATGGAGAGACCCAGTACTTC
j_gene: TRBJ2-3; len: 18; d_gene: TRBD2; v_gene: TRBV7-2; abundance: .; CDR3aa: CASSLVTSGSGSGDTQYF; CDR3nt: TGTGCCAGCAGCTTAGTGACTAGCGGGAGCGGATCCGGTGATACGCAGTATTTT
j_gene: TRBJ1-1; len: 13; d_gene: .; v_gene: TRBV5-1; abundance: few; CDR3aa: CASSRDSSTGAFF; CDR3nt: TGCGCCAGCAGCCGGGATTCATCGACTGGGGCTTTCTTT
j_gene: TRBJ2-3; len: 14; d_gene: TRBD2; v_gene: TRBV5-6; abundance: .; CDR3aa: CASQRGSSTDTQYF; CDR3nt: TGTGCCAGCCAGCGGGGCAGTAGCACAGATACGCAGTATTTT
j_gene: TRBJ1-2; len: 19; d_gene: TRBD1; v_gene: TRBV5-6; abundance: .; CDR3aa: CASSREDNRDRGVPYGYTF; CDR3nt: TGTGCCAGCAGCCGCGAAGACAACCGGGACAGGGGAGTTCCCTATGGCTACACCTTC
j_gene: TRBJ2-5; len: 15; d_gene: TRBD2; v_gene: TRBV28; abundance: .; CDR3aa: CASISLGSGTETQYF; CDR3nt: TGTGCCAGCATTTCCCTGGGGAGCGGGACCGAGACCCAGTACTTC
j_gene: TRBJ2-5; len: 15; d_gene: TRBD1; v_gene: TRBV6-1; abundance: .; CDR3aa: CASQGVGQARETQYF; CDR3nt: TGTGCCAGCCAGGGGGTGGGGCAGGCAAGAGAGACCCAGTACTTC
j_gene: TRBJ2-3; len: 16; d_gene: TRBD2; v_gene: TRBV7-3; abundance: .; CDR3aa: CASSLIRGGFPDTQYF; CDR3nt: TGTGCCAGCAGCTTAATACGGGGGGGGTTCCCAGATACGCAGTATTTT
j_gene: TRBJ2-2; len: 14; d_gene: TRBD2; v_gene: TRBV30; abundance: .; CDR3aa: CAWNLAASTGELFF; CDR3nt: TGTGCCTGGAACCTAGCGGCTTCCACCGGGGAGCTGTTTTTT
j_gene: TRBJ2-1; len: 16; d_gene: .; v_gene: TRBV4-3; abundance: few; CDR3aa: CASSQSHEAVYNEQFF; CDR3nt: TGCGCCAGCAGCCAAAGCCACGAGGCGGTGTACAATGAGCAGTTCTTC
j_gene: TRBJ2-1; len: 15; d_gene: .; v_gene: TRBV25-1; abundance: once; CDR3aa: CASSGPGRTYNEQFF; CDR3nt: TGTGCCAGCAGTGGTCCAGGCAGGACCTACAATGAGCAGTTCTTC
j_gene: TRBJ1-4; len: 14; d_gene: .; v_gene: TRBV2; abundance: .; CDR3aa: CASRQGMANEKLFF; CDR3nt: TGTGCCAGCAGGCAGGGTATGGCTAATGAAAAACTGTTTTTT
j_gene: TRBJ2-1; len: 15; d_gene: .; v_gene: TRBV25-1; abundance: .; CDR3aa: CASSRGGDGSHVQFF; CDR3nt: TGTGCCAGCAGCAGGGGAGGGGATGGGTCCCATGTGCAGTTCTTC
j_gene: TRBJ1-6; len: 15; d_gene: TRBD1; v_gene: TRBV9; abundance: .; CDR3aa: CASSVRQGENSPLHF; CDR3nt: TGTGCCAGCAGCGTCCGACAGGGGGAGAATTCACCCCTCCACTTT
j_gene: TRBJ2-1; len: 18; d_gene: TRBD2; v_gene: TRBV7-8; abundance: .; CDR3aa: CASSSRQPSEAGRDEQFF; CDR3nt: TGTGCCAGCAGTTCTCGACAACCCTCGGAGGCGGGGAGGGATGAGCAGTTCTTC
j_gene: TRBJ2-1; len: 15; d_gene: .; v_gene: TRBV10-3; abundance: few; CDR3aa: CAISVTGATYNEQFF; CDR3nt: TGTGCCATCAGTGTAACGGGAGCTACCTACAATGAGCAGTTCTTC
j_gene: TRBJ2-5; len: 13; d_gene: .; v_gene: TRBV7-3; abundance: .; CDR3aa: CASSLEGRGTQYF; CDR3nt: TGTGCCAGCAGCTTAGAGGGTAGAGGGACCCAGTACTTC